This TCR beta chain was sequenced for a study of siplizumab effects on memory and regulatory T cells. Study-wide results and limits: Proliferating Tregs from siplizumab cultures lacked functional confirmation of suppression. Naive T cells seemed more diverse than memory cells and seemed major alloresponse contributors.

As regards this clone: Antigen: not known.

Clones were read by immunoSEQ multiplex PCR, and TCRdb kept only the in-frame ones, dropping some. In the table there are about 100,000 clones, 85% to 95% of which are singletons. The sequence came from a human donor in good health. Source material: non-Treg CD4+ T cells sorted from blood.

The CDR3 DNA sequence: TGTGCCAGCAACAAAGGGGGCACAAACTATGGCTACACCTTC. Protein product: CASNKGGTNYGYTF. This chain connects TRBV28 to TRBJ1-2; 7 nucleotides line up with TRBD1. Trimming at V came to 7 bases and at J to 2 bases, leaving 7 bases not matched to a gene. Per the germline V gene, CDR1 is MDHEN and CDR2 is SYDVKM. This CDR3 is built from 14 residues.